The 12 T cell receptor beta chains below were found in one sample sequenced in a study of T cells in tuberculosis. Assay used: immunoSEQ multiplex PCR; TCRdb lists only in-frame clones, some missing. The sample records 50,000 to 65,000 clones, 88% being singletons. Thawed, overnight-rested PBMC were stained with GMM-loaded CD1B tetramer, viability dye and anti-CD3, then sorted. The lipid loaded on the CD1B tetramers was C32 glucose monomycolate from Rhodococcus equi. The sample taken for sequencing was CD1b-GMM tetramer-negative cells sorted from PBMCs. The receptors here all came from an adult woman with latent tuberculosis.

The V and J genes are TRBV2 and TRBJ1-5; 10 nucleotides align to TRBD1. Germline CDR1 reads SNHLY; CDR2 reads FYNNEI. The length of the CDR3 is 16 residues. With V trimmed by 6 bases and J by 0 bases, 5 bases remained unmatched. The CDR3 coding sequence is TGTGCCAGCAGGGTGGACAGGGGGTATAGCAATCAGCCCCAGCATTTT. It is translated as CASRVDRGYSNQPQHF.

This clone was picked up one time. The rearrangement links TRBV9 to TRBJ1-1; no clear D. Looked up from germline, CDR1 is SGDLS and CDR2 is YYNGEE. Trimming left V 3 bases short and J 2 bases short, with 11 bases between. The CDR3 extends over 14 amino acids. The CDR3 nucleotides are TGTGCCAGCAGCGCTTCGGGATTTAACACTGAAGCTTTCTTT. As protein: CASSASGFNTEAFF.

The V call is TRBV12-5, the J call TRBJ2-1; 12 nucleotides align to TRBD2. The length of the CDR3 is 22 residues. CDR1 and CDR2 from the germline V gene are LGHNT and FRNRAP. J gave up 0 bases and V 0 bases, and 15 bases lay outside the gene matches. The DNA of the CDR3 is TGTGCTAGTGGTTTGGTACCCCTGCGACTAGCGGGAGTCTTGGGCTCCTACAATGAGCAGTTCTTC. This codes for CASGLVPLRLAGVLGSYNEQFF.

In DNA form, the CDR3 reads TGTGCCAGCAGTGACGTCACCACAGGGGAAGCTTTCTTT. Protein product: CASSDVTTGEAFF. This chain connects TRBV2 to TRBJ1-1, with D perhaps matching TRBD1 (6 bases). The CDR3 consists of 13 residues. With 3 bases removed from V and 8 bases from J, the gap between germline ends came to 13 bases. CDR1 and CDR2 (germline): SNHLY, FYNNEI.

The chain has TRBV5-1 and TRBJ2-4; 10 bases match TRBD1. The CDR3 sequence is 14 residues long. Germline-derived CDR1 and CDR2 are SGHRS and YFSETQ. Germline trimming cut 4 bases from V and 7 bases from J; bases unmatched to any gene: 5. The chain's CDR3 is CASSPDRGGNIQYF. CDR3 nucleotide sequence: TGCGCCAGCAGCCCGGACAGGGGGGGCAACATTCAGTACTTC.

This clone was detected only a few times. Sequence at one end of the junction differs from germline and may be a read error. The rearrangement links TRBV6-5 to TRBJ2-7, with 9 bases identical to TRBD2. CDR1 and CDR2 (germline): MNHEY, SVGAGI. The CDR3 runs to 14 residues. The CDR3 here is CASSNSGLAYEQYF. The CDR3 region has the DNA TGTGCCAGCAGTAACTCGGGACTAGCTTACGAGCAGTACTTC.

The DNA for the CDR3 is TGTGCCAGCAGTGACACTCCTTACCTTCAGGGTTTAGCCAAAAACATTCAGTACTTC. Its translation: CASSDTPYLQGLAKNIQYF. V usage is TRBV6-1 and J usage is TRBJ2-4; tentative D call: TRBD1 (5 bases). This CDR3 comprises 19 residues. Germline-derived CDR1 and CDR2 are MNHNS and SASEGT. With 3 bases removed from V and 0 bases from J, the gap between germline ends came to 21 bases.

This sequence joins TRBV19 and TRBJ2-1; 7 bases align to TRBD2. V was clipped by 5 bases and J by 5 bases; unmatched bases: 3. Germline values: CDR1 LNHDA, CDR2 SQIVND (reference sequence). The CDR3 has 13 residues. The CDR3 bases are TGTGCCAGTAGTGCGACTAGCCACAATGAGCAGTTCTTC. Translated: CASSATSHNEQFF.

The chain combines TRBV6-1 with TRBJ1-2; maybe TRBD1 (5 bases). This CDR3 is built from 13 residues. V was trimmed by 2 bases and J by 4 bases, leaving 8 bases between them. CDR1 is MNHNS, CDR2 SASEGT, per germline. As DNA, the CDR3 is TGTGCCAGCAGTGAACGGACACCCTATGGCTACACCTTC. This encodes CASSERTPYGYTF.

The V and J genes are TRBV7-3 and TRBJ2-5; 10 bases are a match to TRBD2. This CDR3 is 19 amino acids long. J gave up 2 bases and V 2 bases, and 14 bases lay outside the gene matches. CDR1 is SGHTA and CDR2 is FQGTGA in the germline V gene. The CDR3 region has the DNA TGTGCCAGCAGCTTATCCTGTTGCGGTGGGACTAGCGCTCAAGAGACCCAGTACTTC. Translating gives CASSLSCCGGTSAQETQYF.

Written as DNA, the CDR3 is TGTGCCAGCAGCTTATCAGCGGGAGAAGAGACCCAGTACTTC. Translated: CASSLSAGEETQYF. This chain uses TRBV7-9 with TRBJ2-5; 8 bases match TRBD2. In germline, CDR1 is SEHNR, CDR2 FQNEAQ (reference sequence). The length of the CDR3 is 14 residues. V shed 2 bases, J shed 3 bases, and the junction held 2 bases outside the gene matches.

The chain joins TRBV5-6 to TRBJ2-3; D gene ambiguous. This CDR3 has 13 residues. CDR1 and CDR2 from the germline V gene are SGHDT and YYEEEE. Trimming removed 4 bases at V and 2 bases at J, with 8 bases between. The CDR3 is CASSASATDTQYF. DNA of the CDR3: TGTGCCAGCAGCGCAAGCGCCACAGATACGCAGTATTTT. Combining the CDR3 with reference TRBV5-6 and TRBJ2-3 gives the whole variable domain DAGVTQSPTHLIKTRGQQVTLRCSPKSGHDTVSWYQQALGQGPQFIFQYYEEEERQRGNFPDRFSGHQFPNYSSELNVNALLLGDSALYLCASSASATDTQYFGPGTRLTVL.